The subject of this entry is one T cell receptor beta chain. This may stem from a read error, because a much larger clone lies one nucleotide away. This sample was included in a study of T cells in Graves' hyperthyroidism and ophthalmopathy. RNA transcripts were the template for amplifying TCR beta CDR3 regions. HTBI primers were employed in a first-round RT-PCR of the TCR CDR3. Using its own MiXCR run on the multiplex PCR reads, TCRdb lists one record per CDR3 protein. This table has hundreds of thousands of distinct CDR3 sequences, about 15% appearing once. The germline gives CDR1 PRHDT, CDR2 FYEKMQ (reference sequence). This CDR3 contains 14 residues.

This receptor was taken from a man younger than 30 with Graves' ophthalmopathy. The V and J genes are TRBV13 and TRBJ2-7, with 7 bases fitting TRBD1. The J call is doubtful: the DNA matches TRBJ2-1 better. The sequenced material came from blood. Here the CDR3 DNA reads TGTGCCAGCAGGCTGACAGGGTGGGCCTACGAGCAGTTCTTC. It translates to CASRLTGWAYEQFF.